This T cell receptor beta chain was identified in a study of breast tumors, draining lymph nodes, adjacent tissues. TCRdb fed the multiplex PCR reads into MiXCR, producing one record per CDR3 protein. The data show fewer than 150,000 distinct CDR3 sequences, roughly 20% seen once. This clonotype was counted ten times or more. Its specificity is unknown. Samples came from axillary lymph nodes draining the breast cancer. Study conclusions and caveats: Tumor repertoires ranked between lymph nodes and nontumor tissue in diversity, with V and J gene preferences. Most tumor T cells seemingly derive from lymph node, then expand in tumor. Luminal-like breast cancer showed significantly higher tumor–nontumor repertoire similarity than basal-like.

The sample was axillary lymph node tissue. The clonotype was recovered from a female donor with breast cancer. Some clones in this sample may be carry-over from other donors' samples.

The CDR3 is CASSSQTETQYF. As DNA, the CDR3 is TGTGCCAGCAGCAGCCAGACAGAGACCCAGTACTTC. The chain joins TRBV5-6 to TRBJ2-5, with no clear D. Trimming took 4 bases from V and 4 from J, leaving 8 bases between them. In germline, CDR1 is SGHDT, CDR2 YYEEEE. This CDR3 contains 12 residues.